One sample yielded the 10 T cell receptor beta chains listed below, sequenced in a study of blood T cells in healthy people across ages. Using a J-beta primer mix together with a sample-barcoded 5' primer, a second PCR was run for roughly 6 to 11 cycles. Each CDR3 protein is one row after TCRdb ran MiXCR on the 5' RACE reads. The sample comprises about 720,000 distinct CDR3 sequences, 22% of which are singletons, and 22% rests with the top ten. Sample: blood. All receptors derive from a man in his sixties or seventies in good health.

This clonotype was seen a handful of times. The chain employs TRBV5-5 and TRBJ2-1, with 7 bases identical to TRBD1. The J segment lost 0 bases and the V segment lost 7 bases, leaving 7 bases of the junction unmatched. Germline V gene data show CDR1 as SGHKS and CDR2 as YYEKEE (reference sequence). CDR3 length equals 15 residues. The CDR3 protein is CASGTGAVSYNEQFF. In DNA form, the CDR3 reads TGTGCCAGCGGTACAGGGGCGGTCTCCTACAATGAGCAGTTCTTC.

This clonotype was counted between two and nine times. This chain joins TRBV19 and TRBJ1-2; D might be TRBD1 (6 bases). Per the germline V gene, CDR1 is LNHDA and CDR2 is SQIVND (reference sequence). This CDR3 is 15 amino acids long. Trimming left V 1 base short and J 4 bases short, with 13 bases between. CDR3 in DNA: TGTGCCAGTAGTATAGTGGCAGGGGACGCCTATGGCTACACCTTC. Translated, it gives CASSIVAGDAYGYTF.

The chain employs TRBV25-1 and TRBJ2-7; D may be TRBD2 (6 bases). Germline CDR1 and CDR2: MGHDK and SYGVNS. This CDR3 contains 13 residues. The V gene lost 6 bases and the J gene lost 5 bases, with 14 bases spanning the gap. The chain's CDR3 is CASSQRDFDEQYF. The CDR3 coding sequence is TGTGCCAGCAGCCAAAGGGACTTCGACGAGCAGTACTTC.

The chain employs TRBV12-3 or TRBV12-4 and TRBJ2-3; D uncertain. The CDR3 is 12 amino acids. The V and J ends lost 6 bases and 4 bases respectively, with 8 bases between them. The CDR3 is CASRLRADTQYF. CDR3 nucleotides: TGTGCCAGCAGATTGAGAGCAGATACGCAGTATTTT.

This clonotype came up a few times. The chain uses TRBV5-1 and TRBJ1-1; 7 bases map to TRBD1. CDR1 is SGHRS and CDR2 is YFSETQ in the germline V gene. Unmatched junction bases numbered 5, after V lost 3 bases and J lost 3 bases. The CDR3 length is 14 residues. As DNA, the CDR3 is TGCGCCAGCAGCTCCTTCGACAGGGACACTGAAGCTTTCTTT. It yields the protein CASSSFDRDTEAFF.

This chain connects TRBV28 to TRBJ2-2; either TRBD1 or TRBD2 may fit D (6 bases each). CDR3 length: 15 amino acids. CDR1 is MDHEN, CDR2 SYDVKM, per germline. V lost 7 bases and J 4 bases, leaving 16 bases between the germline ends. CDR3 DNA sequence: TGTGCCAGCATCTCCGGGGGCGGACCCACCGGGGAGCTGTTTTTT. It specifies CASISGGGPTGELFF.

This clonotype has only a few counts. CDR3 in DNA: TGCGCCAGCAGCGGAGCACAGGGGAGGTGGTATGGCTACACCTTC. Translated, it gives CASSGAQGRWYGYTF. The chain links TRBV5-1 to TRBJ1-2; TRBD1 aligns across 7 bases. CDR3 length: 15 residues. CDR1 SGHRS and CDR2 YFSETQ come from the germline V gene. The ends lost 4 bases at V and 5 bases at J; junction bases unmatched: 11.

J is TRBJ1-3 and V is TRBV6-5; D perhaps matches TRBD1 (5 bases). Germline V CDR1 and CDR2: MNHEY, SVGAGI. V lost 4 bases and J lost 0, with 13 bases in between. The CDR3 loop spans 16 amino acids. The CDR3 reads CASSSFRGASGNTIYF. In nucleotides, the CDR3 is TGTGCCAGCAGTTCATTCCGGGGCGCCTCTGGAAACACCATATATTTT.

J is TRBJ2-7 and V is TRBV28; D tentatively reads TRBD1 or TRBD2 (5 bases each). With 6 bases removed from V and 3 bases from J, the gap between germline ends came to 12 bases. This CDR3 has 13 amino acids. In germline, CDR1 is MDHEN, CDR2 SYDVKM. CDR3 bases: TGTGCCAGCAGCCTCGGGGCCATCTACGAGCAGTACTTC. Amino acids: CASSLGAIYEQYF. Using reference TRBV28 and TRBJ2-7 for the parts outside the CDR3, the full variable domain is DVKVTQSSRYLVKRTGEKVFLECVQDMDHENMFWYRQDPGLGLRLIYFSYDVKMKEKGDIPEGYSVSREKKERFSLILESASTNQTSMYLCASSLGAIYEQYFGPGTRLTVT.

There are many counts of this clonotype. The V and J genes are TRBV20-1 and TRBJ1-1; no clear D. The germline V and J ends were trimmed by 5 bases and 9 bases, with 19 bases remaining between them. This CDR3 is 13 amino acids long. Germline lookup yields CDR1 DFQATT and CDR2 SNEGSKA (reference sequence). CDR3 bases: TGCAGTGCTCCGGACTCGAATCAGCCGAAAGCTTTCTTT. This gives the protein CSAPDSNQPKAFF.